This TCR beta chain was identified in a study of T-cell reconstitution after alpha-beta-depleted transplantation in children. This clonotype was detected only a few times. This CDR3 comprises 13 residues. Germline values: CDR1 DFQATT, CDR2 SNEGSKA (reference sequence). Trimming removed 1 base from V and 1 base from J, with 7 bases in between. For TCRbeta, the library was prepared with unique molecular identifiers. TCRdb reprocessed the PCR reads with MiXCR, giving one entry per CDR3 protein. The sample contains roughly 300,000 distinct CDR3 sequences, 9.9% of which appear only once. J is TRBJ1-1 and V is TRBV20-1; TRBD1 is a possible D gene (6 bases). Here the sequenced sample was PBMCs from the stem cell graft donor, taken from the stem cell graft. This clonotype was obtained from a human donor who donated a stem cell graft to a child with SCID. CDR3: CSARAGANTEAFF. CDR3 in DNA: TGCAGTGCTAGAGCAGGGGCGAACACTGAAGCTTTCTTT.